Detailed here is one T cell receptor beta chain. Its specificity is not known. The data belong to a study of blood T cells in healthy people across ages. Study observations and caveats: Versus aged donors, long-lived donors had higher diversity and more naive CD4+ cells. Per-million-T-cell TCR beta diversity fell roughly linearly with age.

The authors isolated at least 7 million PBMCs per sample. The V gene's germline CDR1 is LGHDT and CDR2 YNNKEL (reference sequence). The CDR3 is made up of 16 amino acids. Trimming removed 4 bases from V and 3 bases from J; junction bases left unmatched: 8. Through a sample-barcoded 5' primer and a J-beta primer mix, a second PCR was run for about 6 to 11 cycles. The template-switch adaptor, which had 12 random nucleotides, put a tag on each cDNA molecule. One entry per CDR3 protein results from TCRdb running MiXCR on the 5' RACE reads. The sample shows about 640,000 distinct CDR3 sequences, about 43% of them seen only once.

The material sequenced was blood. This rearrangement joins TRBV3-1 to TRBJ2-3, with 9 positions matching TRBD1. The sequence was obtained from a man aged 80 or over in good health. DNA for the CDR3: TGTGCCAGCAGCCCTCGGGACAGGGTCCGGACAGATACGCAGTATTTT. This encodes CASSPRDRVRTDTQYF.